Given below is one TCR beta chain in context. These data are taken from a study of PD-1 and CTLA-4 blockade in melanoma. Using immunoSEQ multiplex PCR, the repertoire was profiled, and TCRdb retains in-frame clones only, with some absent. The repertoire holds fewer than 35,000 clones, with roughly nine tenths as singletons. Per the germline V gene, CDR1 is LGHDT and CDR2 is YNNKEL (reference sequence). The CDR3 contains 15 residues. Trimming removed 4 bases at V and 5 bases at J, with 14 bases between. The clonotype was recovered from a human donor with melanoma. The sequenced sample was CD8+ T cells from peripheral blood, obtained from a patient given anti-PD-1 treatment. The V and J genes are TRBV3-1 (or the pseudogene TRBV3-2) and TRBJ1-4; D unclear. The CDR3 DNA reads as TGTGCCAGCAGCCCCAGGTGGGGAGGGAATGAAAAACTGTTTTTT. Its translation is CASSPRWGGNEKLFF.